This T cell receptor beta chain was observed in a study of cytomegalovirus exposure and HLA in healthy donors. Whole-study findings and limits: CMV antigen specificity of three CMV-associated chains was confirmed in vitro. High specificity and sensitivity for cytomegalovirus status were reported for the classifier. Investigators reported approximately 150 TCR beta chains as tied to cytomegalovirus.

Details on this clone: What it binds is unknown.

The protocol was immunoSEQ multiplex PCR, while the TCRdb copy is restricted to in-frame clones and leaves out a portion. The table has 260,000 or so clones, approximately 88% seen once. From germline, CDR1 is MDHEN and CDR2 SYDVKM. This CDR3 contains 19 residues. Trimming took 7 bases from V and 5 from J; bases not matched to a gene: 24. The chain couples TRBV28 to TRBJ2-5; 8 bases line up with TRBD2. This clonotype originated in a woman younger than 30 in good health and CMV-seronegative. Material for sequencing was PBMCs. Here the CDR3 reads CASTTRWIAGGQPGETQYF. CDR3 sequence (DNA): TGTGCCAGCACTACTCGGTGGATCGCGGGAGGTCAACCAGGGGAGACCCAGTACTTC.